The present T cell receptor (beta chain) was sequenced within a study of T cells in localized non-small cell lung cancer. Study observations and caveats: One tumor region alone was sequenced, and heterogeneity therefore remains possible.

Points on this clone: The antigen is not known.

Assay: immunoSEQ multiplex PCR; the TCRdb copy retains only in-frame clones and omits some. The table includes more than 15,000 clones, 85% detected once. The germline CDR1 and CDR2 sequences are MDHEN and SYDVKM. CDR3 length: 13 residues. With 4 bases removed from V and 4 bases from J, the gap between germline ends came to 10 bases. The starting material was peripheral blood, obtained before any cancer treatment. This TCR was recovered from a male donor older than 55 with stage I lung adenocarcinoma. This chain links TRBV28 with TRBJ1-2; D is unclear. CDR3 coding DNA: TGTGCCAGCAGTTGGTCCGGGATCTATGGCTACACCTTC. This encodes CASSWSGIYGYTF.